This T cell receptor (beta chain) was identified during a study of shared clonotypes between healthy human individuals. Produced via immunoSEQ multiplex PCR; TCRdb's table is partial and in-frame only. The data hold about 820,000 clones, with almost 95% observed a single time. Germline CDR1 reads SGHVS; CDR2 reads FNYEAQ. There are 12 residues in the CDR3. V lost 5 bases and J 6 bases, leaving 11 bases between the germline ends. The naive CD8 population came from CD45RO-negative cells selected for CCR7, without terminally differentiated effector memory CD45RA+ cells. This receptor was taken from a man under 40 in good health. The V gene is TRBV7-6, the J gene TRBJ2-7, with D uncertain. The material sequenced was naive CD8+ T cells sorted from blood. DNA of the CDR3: TGTGCCAGCAGCATCGAGTATGGCGAGCAGTACTTC. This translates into CASSIEYGEQYF.